These 16 T cell receptor beta chains were sequenced from one sample in a study of blood T cell repertoires in COVID-19. Clones were read by immunoSEQ multiplex PCR, and TCRdb kept only the in-frame ones, dropping some. This table has around 130,000 clones, roughly 84% appearing once. The material sequenced was peripheral blood. The origin of the receptors is a young man with COVID-19, enrolled during active disease.

The chain employs TRBV24-1 and TRBJ2-1, with 10 bases identical to TRBD2. V was pared by 4 bases and J by 7 bases, with 12 bases of the junction left unmatched. Germline V gives CDR1 KGHDR, CDR2 SFDVKD. The CDR3 has 17 residues. CDR3 loop: CATSDAVSGRSWNEQFF. In DNA, the CDR3 is TGTGCCACCAGTGACGCAGTTAGCGGGAGGTCATGGAATGAGCAGTTCTTC.

The chain employs TRBV15 and TRBJ2-3; D perhaps matches TRBD1 (5 bases). The ends were cut back, 1 base at V and 3 bases at J, with 8 bases in the middle. Germline CDR1 is LNHNV and CDR2 is YYDKDF (reference sequence). The CDR3 covers 14 residues. The CDR3 sequence: CATSRGGGTDTQYF. The CDR3 nucleotides read TGTGCCACCAGCAGAGGGGGCGGAACAGATACGCAGTATTTT.

The chain is built from TRBV28 and TRBJ1-2; 9 bases align to TRBD1. The CDR3 sequence is 17 residues long. J lost 2 bases, V lost 1 base, and 8 bases had no gene match. Germline loops: CDR1 MDHEN, CDR2 SYDVKM. This CDR3 reads CASSLLRGQGKNYGYTF. CDR3 coding DNA: TGTGCCAGCAGTTTATTGCGCGGACAGGGGAAAAACTATGGCTACACCTTC.

This sequence joins TRBV14 and TRBJ1-2; 7 bases fit TRBD1. This CDR3 region has 15 residues. Looked up from germline, CDR1 is SGHDN and CDR2 is FVKESK. V was clipped by 4 bases and J by 4 bases; unmatched bases: 9. The CDR3 here is CASSPLRDSAYGYTF. CDR3 sequence (DNA): TGTGCCAGCAGCCCGCTTCGGGACAGCGCCTATGGCTACACCTTC.

This chain joins TRBV4-3 and TRBJ2-3; 7 positions agree with TRBD1. Germline lookup yields CDR1 LGHNA and CDR2 YSLEER. J gave up 4 bases and V 0 bases, and 7 bases lay outside the gene matches. The CDR3 runs 16 residues. The CDR3 nucleotides read TGCGCCAGCAGCCAAGAATGGGGACAGAGGTCAGATACGCAGTATTTT. Protein: CASSQEWGQRSDTQYF.

This chain connects TRBV2 to TRBJ1-1; tentatively, D is TRBD1 (6 bases). Trimming removed 10 bases from V and 0 bases from J, with 24 bases in between. The CDR3 sequence is 17 residues long. Germline assignment: CDR1 SNHLY and CDR2 FYNNEI. CDR3 amino acids: CATSAGVTGRLNTEAFF. The CDR3 nucleotides are TGTGCCACCTCAGCAGGGGTAACGGGACGCTTGAACACTGAAGCTTTCTTT.

V and J are TRBV19 and TRBJ2-5, with TRBD2 as a possible D gene (6 bases). Deletions cut 3 bases from V and 2 bases from J, with 7 bases between. This CDR3 contains 13 residues. Germline CDR1 reads LNHDA; CDR2 reads SQIVND (reference sequence). CDR3 DNA sequence: TGTGCCAGTAGTATGGGGGGACAAGAGACCCAGTACTTC. This codes for CASSMGGQETQYF.

The rearrangement joins TRBV9 to TRBJ1-6; D unresolved. The V end lost 5 bases, the J end lost 0 bases, and 12 bases lay between the germline ends. Germline V gene sequence: CDR1 SGDLS, CDR2 YYNGEE. This CDR3 region has 16 residues. The CDR3: CASRRGWDSYNSPLHF. In DNA, the CDR3 is TGTGCCAGCAGGAGAGGGTGGGACTCCTATAATTCACCCCTCCACTTT.

This chain uses TRBV2 with TRBJ2-7, with 8 bases identical to TRBD2. Trimming removed 8 bases from V and 6 bases from J; junction bases left unmatched: 9. The germline V gene has CDR1 SNHLY and CDR2 FYNNEI. This CDR3 spans 13 amino acids. CDR3 region: CASGGTRFLEQYF. As DNA, the CDR3 is TGTGCCAGCGGTGGGACTAGGTTCCTCGAGCAGTACTTC.

The gene calls are TRBV6-5 and TRBJ1-4; the D gene is possibly TRBD1 (5 bases). The V end lost 5 bases, the J end lost 8 bases, and 9 bases lay between the germline ends. The CDR3 length is 12 residues. CDR1 and CDR2 (germline): MNHEY, SVGAGI. The CDR3 loop reads CASSHYREKLFF. The CDR3 DNA reads as TGTGCCAGCAGTCACTACAGGGAAAAACTGTTTTTT.

The chain links TRBV19 to TRBJ2-7, with D possibly being TRBD2 (6 bases). Trimming left V 4 bases short and J 5 bases short, with 18 bases between. CDR1 is LNHDA, CDR2 SQIVND, per germline (reference sequence). The CDR3 has 15 residues. The CDR3 sequence: CASSKDGWGVDEQYF. The CDR3 nucleotides read TGTGCCAGTAGTAAAGATGGCTGGGGGGTTGACGAGCAGTACTTC.

This clone was detected only once. The chain is built from TRBV19 and TRBJ2-7; D possibly corresponds to TRBD1 (6 bases). Germline lookup yields CDR1 LNHDA and CDR2 SQIVND (reference sequence). Between the trimmed V and J ends, which lost 5 bases and 3 bases, there was a span of 11 bases. The CDR3 runs to 13 residues. The CDR3 sequence is CASSLVTGYEQYF. Written as DNA, the CDR3 is TGTGCCAGTAGTCTGGTGACAGGCTACGAGCAGTACTTC. The whole variable domain, remainder taken from reference TRBV19 and TRBJ2-7, is DGGITQSPKYLFRKEGQNVTLSCEQNLNHDAMYWYRQDPGQGLRLIYYSQIVNDFQKGDIAEGYSVSREKKESFPLTVTSAQKNPTAFYLCASSLVTGYEQYFGPGTRLTVT.

The gene calls are TRBV28 and TRBJ1-5; a possible D gene is TRBD1 (6 bases). Germline lookup yields CDR1 MDHEN and CDR2 SYDVKM. V dropped 6 bases and J dropped 6 bases, with 15 bases sitting between them. The CDR3 consists of 14 residues. CDR3 nucleotide sequence: TGTGCCAGCAGCCTCCCCGGACAGTTTCAGCCCCAGCATTTT. Amino acid sequence: CASSLPGQFQPQHF.

The chain recombines TRBV11-2 with TRBJ2-7; D not certain. This CDR3 has 12 residues. Trimming pared 1 base from V and 3 bases from J, leaving 4 bases between. CDR1 SGHAT and CDR2 FQNNGV come from the germline V gene. The CDR3 DNA sequence: TGTGCCAGCAGCTTAGCTTTCTACGAGCAGTACTTC. Its translation: CASSLAFYEQYF.

This clone was detected a few times. The sample carries other DNA sequences with the same CDR3. This chain links TRBV6-1 with TRBJ1-1; 8 bases are shared with TRBD1. J lost 5 bases, V lost 0 bases, and 8 bases had no gene match. CDR1 and CDR2 from the germline V gene are MNHNS and SASEGT. The CDR3 spans 16 residues. The CDR3: CASSEAGQGARTEAFF. The CDR3 DNA sequence: TGTGCCAGCAGTGAAGCAGGGCAGGGGGCGCGGACTGAAGCTTTCTTT.

This clone was seen repeatedly, ten times or more. The chain combines TRBV5-1 with TRBJ1-2; 7 nucleotides align to TRBD1. The CDR3 is 15 residues long. After removal of 0 bases from V and 2 bases from J, the junction contained 4 bases not matched to a gene. The germline V gene has CDR1 SGHRS and CDR2 YFSETQ. CDR3 sequence (DNA): TGCGCCAGCAGCTTGGGGGGGACAGAGAACTATGGCTACACCTTC. It yields the protein CASSLGGTENYGYTF.